A single sample is the source of the 11 T cell receptor beta chains below, sequenced in a study of cytomegalovirus exposure and HLA in healthy donors. Researchers ran the PCR with 60 Vbeta and 13 Jbeta primers. The assay was immunoSEQ multiplex PCR, and TCRdb's table has in-frame clones only and misses some. The data show 150,000 to 200,000 clones, about 88% seen once. The sequenced sample consisted of PBMCs. These receptors were collected from a girl under three years old in good health and CMV-seronegative.

The rearrangement joins TRBV10-2 to TRBJ2-5; D is uncertain. This CDR3 has 15 residues. From germline, CDR1 is WSHSY and CDR2 SAAADI. V lost 6 bases and J 3 bases, leaving 17 bases between the germline ends. The CDR3 nucleotides read TGCGCCAGCAGGTCGACGCTTACTGGAGAAGAGACCCAGTACTTC. It is translated as CASRSTLTGEETQYF.

This chain links TRBV10-2 with TRBJ2-2; possibly TRBD1 for D (6 bases). The V gene's germline CDR1 is WSHSY and CDR2 SAAADI. V was cut by 6 bases and J by 3 bases, with 11 bases left in between. The CDR3 has 14 amino acids. The CDR3 DNA follows: TGCGCCAGCAGACTGGACAGCTACACCGGGGAGCTGTTTTTT. Protein product: CASRLDSYTGELFF.

This CDR3 is CASSGTGGNQPQHF. The CDR3 DNA follows: TGTGCCAGCAGTGGGACAGGGGGCAATCAGCCCCAGCATTTT. The V gene is TRBV6-6, the J gene TRBJ1-5; 10 positions agree with TRBD1. Trimming took 5 bases from V and 2 from J; bases not matched to a gene: 0. The V gene's germline CDR1 is MNHNY and CDR2 SVGAGI (reference sequence). There are 14 residues in the CDR3.

The rearrangement uses TRBV27 and TRBJ1-5, with 9 bases fitting TRBD1. With V trimmed by 6 bases and J by 4 bases, 7 bases remained unmatched. Germline CDR1 reads MNHEY; CDR2 reads SMNVEV (reference sequence). This CDR3 spans 15 amino acids. CDR3 sequence (DNA): TGTGCCAGCAGCCTTCGGACAGGGGAGAATCAGCCCCAGCATTTT. Residues: CASSLRTGENQPQHF.

This chain uses TRBV7-9 with TRBJ2-5; D is unclear. The CDR3 has 12 residues. The V end lost 9 bases, the J end lost 1 base, and 9 bases lay between the germline ends. Germline lookup yields CDR1 SEHNR and CDR2 FQNEAQ (reference sequence). The CDR3 is CASSTVQETQYF. The CDR3 DNA reads as TGTGCCAGTTCAACGGTCCAAGAGACCCAGTACTTC.

The chain recombines TRBV19 with TRBJ1-3; 7 bases agree with TRBD1. The CDR3 runs to 17 residues. Germline CDR1 reads LNHDA; CDR2 reads SQIVND (reference sequence). V was pared by 0 bases and J by 2 bases, with 7 bases of the junction left unmatched. CDR3 amino acids: CASSIETGTATGNTIYF. As DNA, the CDR3 is TGTGCCAGTAGTATAGAAACCGGGACAGCAACTGGAAACACCATATATTTT.

This rearrangement joins TRBV9 to TRBJ2-4, with D possibly being TRBD2 (5 bases). From germline, CDR1 is SGDLS and CDR2 YYNGEE. V lost 4 bases to trimming and J lost 4 bases, with 9 bases between them. This CDR3 has 13 residues. In DNA form, the CDR3 reads TGTGCCAGCAGCCCACGGGGAAAAAACATTCAGTACTTC. Translation: CASSPRGKNIQYF.

The chain employs TRBV6-5 and TRBJ2-1, with 12 bases matching TRBD2. With V trimmed by 6 bases and J by 4 bases, 4 bases remained unmatched. The CDR3 has 15 residues. Germline-derived CDR1 and CDR2 are MNHEY and SVGAGI. CDR3 DNA sequence: TGTGCCAGCAGATCCGGGACTAGCGGGTACAATGAGCAGTTCTTC. The encoded protein is CASRSGTSGYNEQFF.

This clone has just one count. The V and J genes are TRBV19 and TRBJ1-2, with 7 bases that match TRBD1. CDR3 size: 15 residues. J gave up 7 bases and V 7 bases, and 15 bases lay outside the gene matches. The germline gives CDR1 LNHDA, CDR2 SQIVND (reference sequence). DNA for the CDR3: TGTGCCAGTATGGGCAGGGGACAGATTATGAGTGGCTACACCTTC. Its translation is CASMGRGQIMSGYTF.

The chain uses TRBV11-2 and TRBJ2-5; maybe TRBD1 (5 bases). The CDR3 extends over 14 amino acids. CDR1 is SGHAT and CDR2 is FQNNGV in the germline V gene. The ends were cut back, 4 bases at V and 1 base at J, with 10 bases in the middle. The CDR3 is CASSSGFFQETQYF. The CDR3 bases are TGTGCCAGCAGCTCAGGGTTTTTCCAAGAGACCCAGTACTTC.

The rearrangement links TRBV2 to TRBJ1-2; D is perhaps TRBD1 (6 bases). The V end was cut by 5 bases, the J end by 6 bases, with 16 bases between. This CDR3 is built from 14 residues. Per the germline V gene, CDR1 is SNHLY and CDR2 is FYNNEI. CDR3 DNA sequence: TGTGCCAGCAGTATGGACAGAATAGTAGATGGCTACACCTTC. Protein: CASSMDRIVDGYTF.